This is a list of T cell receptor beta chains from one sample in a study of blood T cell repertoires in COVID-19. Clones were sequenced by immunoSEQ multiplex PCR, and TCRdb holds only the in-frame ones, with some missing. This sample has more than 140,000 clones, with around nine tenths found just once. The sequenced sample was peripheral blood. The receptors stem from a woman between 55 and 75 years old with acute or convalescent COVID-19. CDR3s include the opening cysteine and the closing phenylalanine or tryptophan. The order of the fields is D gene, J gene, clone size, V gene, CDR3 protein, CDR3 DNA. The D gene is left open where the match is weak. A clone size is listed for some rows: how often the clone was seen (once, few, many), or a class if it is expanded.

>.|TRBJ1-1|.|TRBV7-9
CASSLVANTEAFF
TGTGCCAGCAGCTTAGTGGCAAACACTGAAGCTTTCTTT
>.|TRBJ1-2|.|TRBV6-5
CASSRSGATNYGYTF
TGTGCCAGCAGCAGATCAGGGGCTACTAACTATGGCTACACCTTC
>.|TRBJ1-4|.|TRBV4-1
CASSQVGTAEKLFF
TGCGCCAGCAGCCAAGTGGGCACGGCGGAAAAACTGTTTTTT
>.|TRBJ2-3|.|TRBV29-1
CSVRGESTDTQYF
TGCAGCGTTCGTGGGGAGAGCACAGATACGCAGTATTTT
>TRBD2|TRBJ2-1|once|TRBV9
CASSHRAGGGYNEQFF
TGTGCCAGCAGCCACCGAGCGGGGGGAGGATACAATGAGCAGTTCTTC
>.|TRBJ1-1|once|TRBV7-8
CASSRTANLGTEAFF
TGTGCCAGCAGCCGAACAGCCAACCTTGGCACTGAAGCTTTCTTT
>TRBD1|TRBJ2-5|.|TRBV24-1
CATSDFLTTGGEETQYF
TGTGCCACCAGTGATTTTCTCACGACAGGGGGCGAGGAGACCCAGTACTTC
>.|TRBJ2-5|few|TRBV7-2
CASSLGGLQETQYF
TGTGCCAGCAGCTTAGGCGGGCTACAAGAGACCCAGTACTTC
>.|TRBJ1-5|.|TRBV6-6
CASSSGRGQPQHF
TGTGCCAGCAGTTCGGGGCGGGGTCAGCCCCAGCATTTT
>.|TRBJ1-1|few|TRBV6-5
CASSPEPGGALEAFF
TGTGCCAGCAGTCCGGAGCCAGGAGGGGCCCTTGAAGCTTTCTTT
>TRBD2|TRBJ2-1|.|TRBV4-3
CASSQGTSGGVGYEQFF
TGCGCCAGCAGCCAAGGGACTAGCGGGGGGGTTGGCTATGAGCAGTTCTTC
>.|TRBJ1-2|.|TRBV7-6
CASSSLRDYGYTF
TGTGCCAGCAGCTCCCTACGGGACTATGGCTACACCTTC
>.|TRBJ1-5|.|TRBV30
CAWSTGSSNQPQHF
TGTGCCTGGTCGACAGGATCCAGCAATCAGCCCCAGCATTTT
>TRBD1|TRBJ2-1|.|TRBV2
CASIANRGPNEQFF
TGTGCCAGCATAGCAAACAGGGGGCCCAATGAGCAGTTCTTC
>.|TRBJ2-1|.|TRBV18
CASSPRRGNEQFF
TGTGCCAGCTCACCAAGGAGGGGCAATGAGCAGTTCTTC
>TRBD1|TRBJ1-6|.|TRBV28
CASSPDRDSPLHF
TGTGCCAGCAGCCCAGACAGGGACTCACCCCTCCACTTT
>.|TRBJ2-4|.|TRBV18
CASSPGAGANIQYF
TGTGCCAGCTCACCAGGGGCAGGGGCGAACATTCAGTACTTC
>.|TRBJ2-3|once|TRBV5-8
CASSPSGGYF
TGTGCCAGCAGCCCCTCCGGTGGGTATTTT
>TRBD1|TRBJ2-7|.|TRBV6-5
CASRNRGTGGYEQYF
TGTGCCAGCAGAAATCGGGGGACAGGGGGCTACGAGCAGTACTTC
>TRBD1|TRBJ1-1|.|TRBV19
CASSDEGAVTEAFF
TGTGCCAGTAGCGATGAGGGGGCCGTCACTGAAGCTTTCTTT
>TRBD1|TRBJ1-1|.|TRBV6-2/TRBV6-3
CASSSLRTGDSEAFF
TGTGCCAGCAGTTCACTTCGGACAGGGGACTCTGAAGCTTTCTTT
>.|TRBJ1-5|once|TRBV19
CASSPVGGVSQPQHF
TGTGCCAGTAGTCCCGTGGGAGGGGTGAGTCAGCCCCAGCATTTT
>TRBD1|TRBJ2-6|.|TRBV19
CASAGGEAGANVLTF
TGTGCCAGTGCAGGGGGCGAGGCTGGGGCCAACGTCCTGACTTTC
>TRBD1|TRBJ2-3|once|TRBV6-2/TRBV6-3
CASSWTGETDTQYF
TGTGCCAGCAGCTGGACAGGGGAAACAGATACGCAGTATTTT
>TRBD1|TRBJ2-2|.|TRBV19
CASSQDRGINTGELFF
TGTGCCAGTAGTCAGGACAGGGGAATCAACACCGGGGAGCTGTTTTTT
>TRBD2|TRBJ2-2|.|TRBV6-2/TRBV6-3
CASSYPTSGGANTGELFF
TGTGCCAGCAGTTACCCGACTAGCGGGGGGGCCAACACCGGGGAGCTGTTTTTT
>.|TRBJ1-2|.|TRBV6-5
CASRTLRGYTF
TGTGCCAGCAGAACATTACGGGGATACACCTTC
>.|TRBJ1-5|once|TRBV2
CASRDSRGNQPQHF
TGTGCCAGCAGGGACAGCAGGGGAAATCAGCCCCAGCATTTT
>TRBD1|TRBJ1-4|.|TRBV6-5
CASSRLTGPSEKLFF
TGTGCCAGCAGTCGCCTGACAGGGCCCAGCGAAAAACTGTTTTTT
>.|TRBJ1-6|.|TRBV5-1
CASRAGLDNSPLHF
TGCGCCAGCCGCGCGGGGCTAGATAATTCACCCCTCCACTTT
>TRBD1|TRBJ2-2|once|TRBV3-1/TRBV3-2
CASSQVRQGNTGELFF
TGTGCCAGCAGCCAAGTAAGACAGGGGAACACCGGGGAGCTGTTTTTT
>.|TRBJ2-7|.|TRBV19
CASRGLTTYEQYF
TGTGCCAGTAGAGGACTTACAACCTACGAGCAGTACTTC
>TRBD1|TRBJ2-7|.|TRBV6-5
CASSYRDRFPYEQYF
TGTGCCAGCAGTTACCGGGACAGGTTTCCCTACGAGCAGTACTTC
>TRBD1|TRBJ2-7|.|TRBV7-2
CASSLRLPRQGTYEQYF
TGTGCCAGCAGCTTAAGGTTGCCCCGACAGGGAACCTACGAGCAGTACTTC
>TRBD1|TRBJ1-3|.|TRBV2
CASSPSRGQAGNTIYF
TGTGCCAGCAGTCCAAGTAGGGGACAGGCGGGAAACACCATATATTTT
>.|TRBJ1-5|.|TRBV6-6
CASSPRGGPYSNQPQHF
TGTGCCAGCAGTCCCCGGGGGGGGCCATATAGCAATCAGCCCCAGCATTTT
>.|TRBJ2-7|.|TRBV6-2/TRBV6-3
CASSYLRTAPYEQYF
TGTGCCAGCAGTTACTTACGGACAGCCCCCTACGAGCAGTACTTC
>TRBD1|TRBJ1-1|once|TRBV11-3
CASSQRTGAHTEAFF
TGTGCCAGCAGCCAAAGGACAGGGGCGCACACTGAAGCTTTCTTT